The rows below give T cell receptor beta chains drawn from one sample of a study of cytomegalovirus exposure and HLA in healthy donors. The protocol was immunoSEQ multiplex PCR, while the TCRdb copy is restricted to in-frame clones and leaves out a portion. This table holds 150,000 to 200,000 clones, 87% found once. The sequencing input was PBMCs. The receptor set was obtained from a girl under three years old in good health and CMV-seronegative. Both conserved end residues are part of each CDR3. The order of the fields is D gene, clone size, V gene, J gene, CDR3 protein, CDR3 DNA. The D gene is left open where the match is weak. Some rows have no size entry. The others give once, few or many, or a class for an expanded clone.

TRBD2,once,TRBV6-4,TRBJ2-7,CASSPGGVRYEQYF,TGTGCCAGCAGCCCGGGAGGGGTTAGGTACGAGCAGTACTTC
TRBD1,once,TRBV5-1,TRBJ2-7,CASSRQGANYEQYF,TGCGCCAGCAGCCGACAGGGGGCCAACTACGAGCAGTACTTC
TRBD2,NA,TRBV5-4,TRBJ2-7,CASSWVGEGFEFLYEQYF,TGTGCCAGCAGCTGGGTGGGGGAGGGTTTCGAGTTCCTCTACGAGCAGTACTTC
TRBD2,NA,TRBV19,TRBJ2-7,CASTGGLGEQYF,TGTGCCAGTACGGGGGGTCTGGGCGAGCAGTACTTC
TRBD2,NA,TRBV2,TRBJ2-3,CASMPSGRAGDTQYF,TGTGCCAGCATGCCTAGCGGGAGGGCCGGAGATACGCAGTATTTT
NA,NA,TRBV12-5,TRBJ2-1,CASGLPQGEQFF,TGTGCTAGTGGTTTGCCCCAGGGTGAGCAGTTCTTC
TRBD1,few,TRBV7-2,TRBJ2-7,CASSPRTGLCYEQYF,TGTGCCAGCAGCCCCCGGACAGGGCTATGCTACGAGCAGTACTTC
TRBD1,NA,TRBV27,TRBJ2-7,CASSWDRGHAYEQYF,TGTGCCAGCAGTTGGGACAGGGGGCACGCCTACGAGCAGTACTTC
NA,NA,TRBV15,TRBJ1-6,CATSRDQSGAPLHF,TGTGCCACCAGCAGAGACCAGAGCGGAGCACCCCTCCACTTT
TRBD1,NA,TRBV19,TRBJ1-5,CAGGQGGQPQHF,TGTGCCGGGGGACAGGGCGGTCAGCCCCAGCATTTT
NA,NA,TRBV7-2,TRBJ1-2,CASSFDSYVANYGYTF,TGTGCCAGCAGTTTCGACTCTTATGTGGCTAACTATGGCTACACCTTC
NA,few,TRBV7-2,TRBJ1-2,CASSLIEVKLGYGYTF,TGTGCCAGCAGCTTAATTGAGGTCAAGCTGGGCTATGGCTACACCTTC
NA,NA,TRBV30,TRBJ1-1,CAWSVRGLGTEAFF,TGTGCCTGGAGTGTACGCGGGTTGGGCACTGAAGCTTTCTTT
TRBD1,NA,TRBV4-1,TRBJ1-2,CASSQDDRGLDYGYTF,TGCGCCAGCAGCCAAGACGACAGGGGGCTTGACTATGGCTACACCTTC
NA,NA,TRBV6-1,TRBJ2-7,CASSGLGLPTYEQYF,TGTGCCAGCAGTGGTCTGGGACTGCCCACCTACGAGCAGTACTTC
NA,few,TRBV6-1,TRBJ1-5,CASSVGGINQPQHF,TGTGCCAGCAGTGTCGGGGGAATCAATCAGCCCCAGCATTTT
NA,NA,TRBV9,TRBJ2-3,CASSASPSTDTQYF,TGTGCCAGCAGCGCCTCCCCGAGCACAGATACGCAGTATTTT
NA,NA,TRBV4-2,TRBJ1-3,CASSSAGQGNTIYF,TGTGCCAGCAGCTCCGCCGGACAGGGAAACACCATATATTTT
NA,NA,TRBV5-1,TRBJ2-7,CASSLGQTGFRDEQYF,TGCGCCAGCAGCTTGGGCCAGACGGGGTTTAGGGACGAGCAGTACTTC
TRBD1,NA,TRBV6-6,TRBJ2-7,CASTTGQGTYEQYF,TGTGCCAGCACCACCGGACAGGGTACATACGAGCAGTACTTC
TRBD1,NA,TRBV29-1,TRBJ1-2,CSVGLGTGVSGYTF,TGCAGCGTTGGATTAGGGACAGGGGTCTCTGGCTACACCTTC
TRBD2,NA,TRBV6-5,TRBJ2-1,CASSYRPGGSYNEQFF,TGTGCCAGCAGTTACCGTCCGGGGGGGTCCTACAATGAGCAGTTCTTC
NA,NA,TRBV7-9,TRBJ2-2,CASSPRTGIMNTGELFF,TGTGCCAGCAGCCCGAGGACGGGGATCATGAACACCGGGGAGCTGTTTTTT
TRBD2,few,TRBV4-2,TRBJ2-5,CASSRGTSGVETQYF,TGTGCCAGCAGCCGGGGGACTAGCGGGGTAGAGACCCAGTACTTC
NA,NA,TRBV5-1,TRBJ2-1,CASSFGRQGRTQSYNEQFF,TGCGCCAGCAGCTTCGGGAGACAGGGAAGAACCCAGTCCTACAATGAGCAGTTCTTC
TRBD2,NA,TRBV11-2,TRBJ2-3,CASSLVVGTSGGGTDTQYF,TGTGCCAGCAGCTTAGTGGTCGGGACTAGCGGGGGGGGCACAGATACGCAGTATTTT
TRBD1,NA,TRBV6-5,TRBJ2-7,CASKRTGGAGCEQYF,TGTGCCAGCAAGCGGACAGGGGGCGCGGGGTGCGAGCAGTACTTC
TRBD1,NA,TRBV18,TRBJ2-3,CASSPRTGAIGTQYF,TGTGCCAGCTCACCACGGACAGGGGCTATCGGTACGCAGTATTTT
TRBD2,NA,TRBV6-1,TRBJ2-1,CASSERSGGIYNEQFF,TGTGCCAGCAGTGAAAGGAGCGGGGGGATCTACAATGAGCAGTTCTTC
TRBD1,NA,TRBV5-6,TRBJ2-7,CASSPIRTGGPYEQYF,TGTGCCAGCAGCCCCATCCGGACAGGGGGCCCCTACGAGCAGTACTTC
TRBD1,NA,TRBV30,TRBJ1-2,CAWRNITPRTGYPYGYTF,TGTGCCTGGAGGAACATAACCCCGAGGACAGGCTACCCATATGGCTACACCTTC
NA,NA,TRBV6-5,TRBJ2-6,CASTVDSTGVLTF,TGTGCCAGCACCGTGGACAGTACAGGCGTCCTGACTTTC
TRBD2,few,TRBV4-1,TRBJ2-1,CASSQDRSRLAGVPQQFF,TGCGCCAGCAGCCAAGATCGGTCGCGACTAGCGGGAGTTCCGCAGCAGTTCTTC
NA,NA,TRBV27,TRBJ2-3,CASSPGQGQTDTQYF,TGTGCCAGCAGTCCGGGTCAGGGGCAGACAGATACGCAGTATTTT
TRBD1,NA,TRBV7-6,TRBJ2-7,CASSLGTGLHEQYF,TGTGCCAGCAGCTTAGGGACAGGGTTACACGAGCAGTACTTC
NA,NA,TRBV30,TRBJ1-1,CAWETGSNTEAFF,TGTGCCTGGGAGACAGGATCGAACACTGAAGCTTTCTTT
NA,NA,TRBV5-6,TRBJ2-2,CASSRRLGTGELFF,TGTGCCAGCAGCCGACGACTAGGGACCGGGGAGCTGTTTTTT
TRBD1,NA,TRBV2,TRBJ2-7,CASSSGQGHYEQYF,TGTGCCAGCAGCTCCGGACAGGGGCACTACGAGCAGTACTTC
NA,NA,TRBV11-2,TRBJ2-2,CASSFRGGGWNTGELFF,TGTGCCAGCAGCTTCCGGGGAGGGGGGTGGAACACCGGGGAGCTGTTTTTT
NA,NA,TRBV5-1,TRBJ2-3,CASSLDSSTDTQYF,TGCGCCAGCAGCTTGGACAGTAGCACAGATACGCAGTATTTT
NA,NA,TRBV4-1,TRBJ2-3,CASSTGGLHEDTQYF,TGCGCCAGCAGCACTGGGGGACTCCATGAGGATACGCAGTATTTT
TRBD1,NA,TRBV27,TRBJ1-4,CASSLGQGGEKLFF,TGTGCCAGCAGTCTCGGACAGGGAGGGGAAAAACTGTTTTTT
TRBD1,NA,TRBV4-3,TRBJ1-4,CASSRQYLTGSNEKLFF,TGCGCCAGCAGCCGACAATACCTGACAGGGTCTAATGAAAAACTGTTTTTT
TRBD1,NA,TRBV27,TRBJ1-2,CASSPGDRGAGGYTF,TGTGCCAGCAGTCCGGGGGACAGGGGCGCTGGTGGCTACACCTTC
TRBD2,NA,TRBV6-1,TRBJ2-7,CASSSYDWDYVQYF,TGTGCCAGCAGTTCGTACGACTGGGACTACGTTCAGTACTTC
TRBD2,few,TRBV7-2,TRBJ2-1,CASSFPGLSSYNEQFF,TGTGCCAGCAGCTTCCCGGGACTAAGCTCCTACAATGAGCAGTTCTTC
TRBD1,NA,TRBV6-1,TRBJ2-3,CASVTGADTQYF,TGTGCCAGCGTAACAGGGGCAGATACGCAGTATTTT
NA,NA,TRBV2,TRBJ1-3,CASSSGPGNTIYF,TGTGCCAGCAGCTCAGGGCCTGGAAACACCATATATTTT